These 16 T cell receptor beta chains were sequenced from one sample in a study of a mutant IDH1 vaccine in newly diagnosed glioma. Noted time point: baseline, week 1 (first vaccination visit). Treatment described: pre-vaccination baseline after standard-of-care therapy. Method: immunoSEQ multiplex PCR; TCRdb's copy keeps in-frame clones and lacks some. The sample records 65,000 to 70,000 clones, 80% to 90% being singletons. The material was PBMCs, obtained from a glioma patient treated with radiotherapy, temozolomide or both. The origin of the receptors is a man aged 25-45 years with glioma.

This clone occurred a few times. The rearrangement links TRBV2 to TRBJ1-6; TRBD1 might be the D (5 bases). This CDR3 spans 14 amino acids. V lost 6 bases to trimming and J lost 7 bases, with 13 bases between them. Germline lookup yields CDR1 SNHLY and CDR2 FYNNEI. CDR3 sequence: CASRRTGPNSPLHF. CDR3 nucleotide sequence: TGTGCCAGCAGGAGAACAGGCCCCAATTCACCCCTCCACTTT. Together with reference TRBV2 and TRBJ1-6, the CDR3 gives the full variable domain: EPEVTQTPSHQVTQMGQEVILRCVPISNHLYFYWYRQILGQKVEFLVSFYNNEISEKSEIFDDQFSVERPDGSNFTLKIRSTKLEDSAMYFCASRRTGPNSPLHFGNGTRLTVT.

The CDR3 DNA sequence: TGTGCCAGCAGCTTGACCTGGGGGAATGAAAAACTGTTTTTT. This sequence encodes CASSLTWGNEKLFF. The rearrangement uses TRBV5-8 and TRBJ1-4; possible D gene TRBD1, 5 bases. Trimming removed 1 base at V and 5 bases at J, with 9 bases between. The germline gives CDR1 SGHTS, CDR2 YDEGEE. The CDR3 totals 14 residues.

V usage is TRBV5-4 and J usage is TRBJ2-2; 8 bases map to TRBD1. This CDR3 contains 18 residues. Germline-derived CDR1 and CDR2 are SGHNT and YYREEE (reference sequence). Germline trimming cut 0 bases from V and 5 bases from J; bases unmatched to any gene: 12. CDR3 amino acids: CASSLVGLAGGRTGELFF. The CDR3 DNA reads TGTGCCAGCAGCTTGGTAGGGTTGGCAGGGGGCCGGACCGGGGAGCTGTTTTTT.

V and J are TRBV28 and TRBJ1-5, with D perhaps TRBD1 (6 bases). The germline CDR1 and CDR2 sequences are MDHEN and SYDVKM. The CDR3 runs 14 residues. Trimming left V 6 bases short and J 7 bases short, with 16 bases between. The CDR3 DNA is TGTGCCAGCAGGAGGCAGGGGATTTGGCAGCCCCAGCATTTT. The encoded protein is CASRRQGIWQPQHF. Full variable domain (outside the CDR3, taken from reference TRBV28 and TRBJ1-5): DVKVTQSSRYLVKRTGEKVFLECVQDMDHENMFWYRQDPGLGLRLIYFSYDVKMKEKGDIPEGYSVSREKKERFSLILESASTNQTSMYLCASRRQGIWQPQHFGDGTRLSIL.

The sample holds one count of this clone. V usage is TRBV5-1 and J usage is TRBJ2-3, with D possibly being TRBD2 (6 bases). V gave up 5 bases and J gave up 0 bases, with 13 bases separating them. This CDR3 region has 15 residues. Germline lookup yields CDR1 SGHRS and CDR2 YFSETQ. The CDR3 is CASSKSLASTDTQYF. The CDR3 coding sequence is TGCGCCAGCAGTAAGTCGCTAGCGAGCACAGATACGCAGTATTTT.

This clone is a singleton in its sample. This rearrangement joins TRBV19 to TRBJ1-5, with D possibly being TRBD1 (5 bases). The length of the CDR3 is 16 residues. From germline, CDR1 is LNHDA and CDR2 SQIVND (reference sequence). V lost 6 bases to trimming and J lost 4 bases, with 19 bases between them. The CDR3 DNA sequence: TGTGCCAGTAGGGAGATTAGCGGGGCGGATAATCAGCCCCAGCATTTT. Translating it yields CASREISGADNQPQHF.

This chain connects TRBV5-1 to TRBJ2-5; 8 bases fit TRBD2. The CDR3 runs to 11 residues. The trim removed 3 bases at V and 11 bases at J, leaving 3 bases unmatched. Germline V gives CDR1 SGHRS, CDR2 YFSETQ. In DNA, the CDR3 is TGCGCCAGCAGCTCCGGGGGGGAGCAGTACTTC. It encodes CASSSGGEQYF.

This clone was detected only once. The chain couples TRBV6-4 to TRBJ1-3; no definite D call. Germline V gene data show CDR1 as MRHNA and CDR2 as SNTAGT. Trimming pared 0 bases from V and 2 bases from J, leaving 2 bases between. This CDR3 region has 13 residues. The CDR3 nucleotides are TGTGCCAGCAGTGACTCTCCTGGAAACACCATATATTTT. Translated: CASSDSPGNTIYF.

Notes on this clone: At one boundary the junction diverges from the germline segment, which might be a read error. The gene calls are TRBV6-4 and TRBJ1-1, with a possible D match to TRBD1 (6 bases). Germline V gene sequence: CDR1 MRHNA, CDR2 SNTAGT. The CDR3 runs 13 residues. The chain's CDR3 is CASRDSGVTEAFF. In nucleotides, the CDR3 is TGTGCCAGCAGGGACTCAGGGGTCACTGAAGCTTTCTTT.

The rearrangement uses TRBV6-7 and TRBJ2-7; 7 bases are shared with TRBD1. TRBV6-7 is reported as an ORF; its role is uncertain. V shed 4 bases, J shed 2 bases, and the junction held 8 bases outside the gene matches. This CDR3 spans 15 amino acids. CDR3 protein: CASSCKQGTTYEQYF. The CDR3 bases are TGTGCCAGCAGTTGCAAACAGGGGACCACCTACGAGCAGTACTTC.

This sequence joins TRBV6-5 and TRBJ1-1; TRBD1 agrees at 7 bases. CDR3 size: 16 residues. The trim removed 2 bases at V and 4 bases at J, leaving 10 bases unmatched. In germline, CDR1 is MNHEY, CDR2 SVGAGI. For the CDR3, the DNA is TGTGCCAGCAGTTACCCGGGACAGCCGGGGATCACTGAAGCTTTCTTT. Amino acids: CASSYPGQPGITEAFF.

The chain joins TRBV15 to TRBJ2-1, with 11 bases aligning to TRBD2. The CDR3 extends over 17 amino acids. V was clipped by 4 bases and J by 2 bases; unmatched bases: 7. Germline CDR1 reads LNHNV; CDR2 reads YYDKDF (reference sequence). The CDR3 here is CATSTYSGGGPYNEQFF. For the CDR3, the DNA is TGTGCCACCAGCACCTATAGCGGGGGGGGACCCTACAATGAGCAGTTCTTC.

The chain combines TRBV7-8 with TRBJ1-1; no firm D call. Germline CDR1 reads SGHVS; CDR2 reads FQNEAQ. The CDR3 spans 13 residues. Trimming removed 7 bases from V and 5 bases from J, with 14 bases in between. CDR3 residues: CASTREEETEAFF. The CDR3 DNA reads TGTGCCAGCACAAGGGAGGAAGAAACTGAAGCTTTCTTT.

This chain joins TRBV28 and TRBJ2-7; D gene ambiguous. The V end lost 6 bases, the J end lost 4 bases, and 10 bases lay between the germline ends. Germline loops: CDR1 MDHEN, CDR2 SYDVKM. CDR3 length equals 12 residues. The CDR3 DNA sequence: TGTGCCAGCAGACAAGGACCTTACGAGCAGTACTTC. Its translation is CASRQGPYEQYF.

The gene calls are TRBV18 and TRBJ2-5, with D possibly called TRBD1 or TRBD2 (5 bases each). TRBJ2-7 matches the DNA end more closely, so the J call is doubtful. The V gene's germline CDR1 is KGHSH and CDR2 LQKENI. The CDR3 runs 14 residues. CDR3 coding DNA: TGTGCCAGCTCACCCCCCGGGGCAGGGTTCGAGCAGTACTTC. Translation: CASSPPGAGFEQYF.

The rearrangement uses TRBV6-1 and TRBJ2-3; 11 bases match TRBD2. Germline V gene sequence: CDR1 MNHNS, CDR2 SASEGT. V shed 6 bases and J 0 bases; nucleotides not matched to a gene: 2. The CDR3 has 15 amino acids. The CDR3 sequence: CASRGLAASTDTQYF. The CDR3 nucleotides read TGTGCCAGCAGGGGACTAGCGGCTAGCACAGATACGCAGTATTTT.